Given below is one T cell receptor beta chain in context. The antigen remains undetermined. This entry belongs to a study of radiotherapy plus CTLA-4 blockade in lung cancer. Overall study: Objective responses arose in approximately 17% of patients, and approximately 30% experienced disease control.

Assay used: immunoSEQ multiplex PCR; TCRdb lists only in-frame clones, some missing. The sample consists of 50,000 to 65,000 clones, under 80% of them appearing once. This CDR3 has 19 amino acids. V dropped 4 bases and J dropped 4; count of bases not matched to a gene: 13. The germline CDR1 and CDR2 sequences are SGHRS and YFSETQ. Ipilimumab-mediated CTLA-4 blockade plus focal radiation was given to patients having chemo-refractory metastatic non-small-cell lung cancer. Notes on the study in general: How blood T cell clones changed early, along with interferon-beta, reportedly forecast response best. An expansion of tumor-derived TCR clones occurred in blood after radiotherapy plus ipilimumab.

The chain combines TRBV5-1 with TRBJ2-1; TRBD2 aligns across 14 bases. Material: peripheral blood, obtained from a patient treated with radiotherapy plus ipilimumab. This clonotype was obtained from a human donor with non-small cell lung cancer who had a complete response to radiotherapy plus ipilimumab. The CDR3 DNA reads TGCGCCAGCAGCCCTCAGGGGACTAGCGGGAGTACGAATTACAATGAGCAGTTCTTC. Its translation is CASSPQGTSGSTNYNEQFF.